This entry lists 17 T cell receptor beta chains sequenced from one sample in a study of blood T cell repertoires in COVID-19. Sequenced by immunoSEQ multiplex PCR; TCRdb stores in-frame clones only, minus some. The sample contains approximately 110,000 clones, about 76% of which appear only once. Sequencing used peripheral blood. The receptors originated from a woman aged 70-85 years with acute or convalescent COVID-19.

The CDR3 spells CAGGGGWGTEAFF. In DNA form, the CDR3 reads TGTGCCGGCGGGGGAGGGTGGGGCACTGAAGCTTTCTTT. V and J are TRBV6-5 and TRBJ1-1, with D possibly matching TRBD1 (5 bases). Per the germline V gene, CDR1 is MNHEY and CDR2 is SVGAGI. Trimming removed 11 bases from V and 4 bases from J, with 17 bases in between. CDR3 length equals 13 residues.

This clone was recorded once. This chain connects TRBV4-1 to TRBJ2-2; TRBD1 is a possible D gene (6 bases). Trimming took 4 bases from V and 5 from J, leaving 17 bases between them. Germline V CDR1 and CDR2: MGHRA, YSYEKL. The CDR3 consists of 16 residues. Here the CDR3 DNA reads TGCGCCAGCAGCCTCACACAGGGTGGCGGAACCGGGGAGCTGTTTTTT. It is translated as CASSLTQGGGTGELFF.

The rearrangement joins TRBV5-8 to TRBJ1-1, with no clear D. Germline loops: CDR1 SGHTS, CDR2 YDEGEE. The CDR3 spans 17 residues. Trimming pared 3 bases from V and 8 bases from J, leaving 26 bases between. In DNA form, the CDR3 reads TGTGCCAGCAGCTACCCTCATTCCTCGCGACGAGGAGGAGAAGCTTTCTTT. Translating gives CASSYPHSSRRGGEAFF.

This clone appeared a single time. The chain couples TRBV3-1 (or the pseudogene TRBV3-2) to TRBJ1-1; 8 nucleotides align to TRBD1. The CDR3 runs 15 residues. Trimming removed 2 bases from V and 1 base from J; junction bases left unmatched: 3. The germline CDR1 and CDR2 sequences are LGHDT and YNNKEL (reference sequence). CDR3 in amino acids: CASSQTGTGNTEAFF. In DNA form, the CDR3 reads TGTGCCAGCAGCCAAACCGGGACAGGGAACACTGAAGCTTTCTTT.

The rearrangement joins TRBV5-1 to TRBJ2-7; the D gene is possibly TRBD2 (6 bases). This CDR3 contains 13 residues. Trimming took 4 bases from V and 7 from J, leaving 15 bases between them. CDR1 SGHRS and CDR2 YFSETQ come from the germline V gene. The chain's CDR3 is CASSRAPGDEQYF. In DNA form, the CDR3 reads TGCGCCAGCAGCCGGGCCCCGGGGGATGAGCAGTACTTC.

The genes are TRBV6-2 or TRBV6-3 and TRBJ2-7; no clear D gene. With 2 bases removed from V and 0 bases from J, the gap between germline ends came to 17 bases. The CDR3 has 17 residues. From germline, CDR1 is MNHEY and CDR2 SVGEGT. The DNA of the CDR3 is TGTGCCAGCAGTTACACTTCTCCGGTCTTCTCCTCCTACGAGCAGTACTTC. Its translation is CASSYTSPVFSSYEQYF.

The chain couples TRBV28 to TRBJ1-4; D unclear. The CDR3 totals 15 residues. Looked up from germline, CDR1 is MDHEN and CDR2 is SYDVKM. Trimming took off 4 bases at V and 7 bases at J, with 16 bases between the two ends. This chain's CDR3 is CASSSSHYEGEKLFF. The CDR3 DNA is TGTGCCAGCAGTTCATCTCATTACGAGGGTGAAAAACTGTTTTTT.

This clone was detected a few times. V gene TRBV5-4 combines with J gene TRBJ2-2; TRBD2 might be the D (6 bases). Germline V gives CDR1 SGHNT, CDR2 YYREEE (reference sequence). CDR3 length: 18 residues. Trimming left V 4 bases short and J 4 bases short, with 23 bases between. The CDR3 bases are TGTGCCAGCAGCCGCCCAGCCTCGGGAGTTAGAGGCACCGGGGAGCTGTTTTTT. It encodes CASSRPASGVRGTGELFF.

CDR3 nucleotide sequence: TGCGCCAGCAGCCGGGACAGGGTTGCAACTAATGAAAAACTGTTTTTT. It codes for CASSRDRVATNEKLFF. This chain connects TRBV4-1 to TRBJ1-4, with 9 bases aligning to TRBD1. The CDR3 length is 16 residues. Trimming removed 4 bases from V and 0 bases from J; junction bases left unmatched: 3. The germline V gene encodes CDR1 MGHRA and CDR2 YSYEKL.

The chain recombines TRBV19 with TRBJ2-3, with 9 bases fitting TRBD1. The CDR3 has 14 amino acids. The trim removed 8 bases at V and 2 bases at J, leaving 5 bases unmatched. In germline, CDR1 is LNHDA, CDR2 SQIVND (reference sequence). This CDR3 reads CASGQGYNTDTQYF. CDR3 DNA sequence: TGTGCCAGTGGACAGGGGTATAACACAGATACGCAGTATTTT.

This clone was detected only a few times. This sample includes further DNA sequences coding for the same CDR3. The chain has TRBV5-1 and TRBJ1-5, with TRBD1 matching over 9 bases. Germline trimming cut 4 bases from V and 7 bases from J; bases unmatched to any gene: 6. The CDR3 is 14 amino acids. The germline V gene has CDR1 SGHRS and CDR2 YFSETQ. CDR3 sequence: CASSPGQGAQPQHF. The DNA for the CDR3 is TGCGCCAGCAGCCCGGGACAGGGTGCCCAGCCCCAGCATTTT.

The chain links TRBV4-3 to TRBJ2-1, with D possibly matching TRBD2 (6 bases). The CDR3 totals 17 residues. Germline V gives CDR1 LGHNA, CDR2 YSLEER. Between the trimmed V and J ends, which lost 2 bases and 6 bases, there was a span of 20 bases. CDR3 sequence: CASSQRIGGVPPNEQFF. The CDR3 DNA is TGCGCCAGCAGCCAAAGAATTGGCGGGGTCCCACCCAATGAGCAGTTCTTC.

The CDR3 here is CASSPLLAGRQETQYF. The CDR3 DNA reads as TGTGCCAGCAGCCCCTTGCTAGCGGGGCGTCAAGAGACCCAGTACTTC. This sequence joins TRBV5-4 and TRBJ2-5, with 9 bases that match TRBD2. CDR1 SGHNT and CDR2 YYREEE come from the germline V gene (reference sequence). V was clipped by 4 bases and J by 2 bases; unmatched bases: 9. The CDR3 is 16 residues long.

This clone occurred a few times. The gene calls are TRBV6-5 and TRBJ1-6; 7 bases map to TRBD1. Germline assignment: CDR1 MNHEY and CDR2 SVGAGI. The CDR3 is 15 amino acids. Trimming at V came to 2 bases and at J to 6 bases, leaving 4 bases not matched to a gene. CDR3 in DNA: TGTGCCAGCAGTTACGGACAGGCCGCTAATTCACCCCTCCACTTT. Translating gives CASSYGQAANSPLHF.

This clone has only one observation. V is TRBV7-9 and J is TRBJ1-1; D is ambiguous. V lost 2 bases to trimming and J lost 1 base, with 8 bases between them. The germline V gene encodes CDR1 SEHNR and CDR2 FQNEAQ (reference sequence). The CDR3 has 14 residues. The CDR3 coding sequence is TGTGCCAGCAGCTTACTAAGACAGAACACTGAAGCTTTCTTT. Amino acid sequence: CASSLLRQNTEAFF.

In nucleotides, the CDR3 is TGTGCCAGCTCATACAGGGATGGCACAGATACGCAGTATTTT. This gives the protein CASSYRDGTDTQYF. V and J are TRBV7-9 and TRBJ2-3; possibly TRBD1 for D (6 bases). V lost 8 bases and J lost 1, with 13 bases in between. The CDR3 has 14 residues. Germline V gives CDR1 SEHNR, CDR2 FQNEAQ (reference sequence).

The rearrangement joins TRBV7-2 to TRBJ1-3; TRBD1 matches 7 bases. The germline V gene encodes CDR1 SGHTA and CDR2 FQGNSA. The CDR3 totals 15 residues. The V gene end was trimmed by 1 base and the J gene end by 3 bases; junction bases not matched to a gene: 3. CDR3 sequence: CASSLVQGGGNTIYF. CDR3 sequence (DNA): TGTGCCAGCAGCTTAGTCCAGGGGGGTGGAAACACCATATATTTT.